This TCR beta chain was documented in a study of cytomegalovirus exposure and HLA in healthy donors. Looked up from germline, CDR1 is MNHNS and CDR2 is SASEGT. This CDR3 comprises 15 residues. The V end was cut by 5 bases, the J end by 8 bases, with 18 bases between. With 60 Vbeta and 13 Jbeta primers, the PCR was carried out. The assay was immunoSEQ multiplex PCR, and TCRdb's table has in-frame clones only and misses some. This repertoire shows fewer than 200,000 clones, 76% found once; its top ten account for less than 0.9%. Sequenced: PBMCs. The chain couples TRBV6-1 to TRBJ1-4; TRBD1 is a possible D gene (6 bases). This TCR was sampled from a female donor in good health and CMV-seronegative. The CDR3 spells CASSPGGAGSEKLFF. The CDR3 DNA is TGTGCCAGCAGTCCTGGGGGGGCAGGGTCAGAAAAACTGTTTTTT.